The 14 T cell receptor beta chains given below trace back to one sample, sequenced in a study of preoperative IRX-2 immunotherapy in early breast cancer. Treatment given: preoperative locoregional IRX-2 cytokine immunotherapy. Method: immunoSEQ multiplex PCR; TCRdb's copy keeps in-frame clones and lacks some. Of 40,000 or so clones listed, about 95% are singletons. This specimen consisted of tumor tissue, obtained after IRX-2 immunotherapy. Receptor source: a human donor with breast cancer.

The rearrangement links TRBV5-1 to TRBJ2-7; D is uncertain. V dropped 0 bases and J dropped 2 bases, with 6 bases sitting between them. In germline, CDR1 is SGHRS, CDR2 YFSETQ. The CDR3 runs 13 residues. The CDR3 DNA reads TGCGCCAGCAGCTTGGGGCCTGCCTACGAGCAGTACTTC. Its protein is CASSLGPAYEQYF.

This chain connects TRBV7-2 to TRBJ1-3, with D unclear. Trimming left V 2 bases short and J 4 bases short, with 3 bases between. The CDR3 sequence is 12 residues long. Per germline, CDR1 SGHTA and CDR2 FQGNSA. The CDR3 region is CASSLLGNTIYF. CDR3 DNA sequence: TGTGCCAGCAGCTTATTAGGAAACACCATATATTTT.

The sample holds a few counts of this clone. This rearrangement joins TRBV7-6 to TRBJ1-1; TRBD1 agrees at 7 bases. Germline V gene lookup returns CDR1 SGHVS and CDR2 FNYEAQ. The CDR3 loop spans 14 amino acids. The V gene end was trimmed by 5 bases and the J gene end by 3 bases; junction bases not matched to a gene: 6. The CDR3 DNA reads as TGTGCCAGCAGCGCCGACAGGGTATACACTGAAGCTTTCTTT. Encoded protein: CASSADRVYTEAFF.

The chain is built from TRBV9 and TRBJ1-4; no definite D call. Per germline, CDR1 SGDLS and CDR2 YYNGEE. This CDR3 contains 18 residues. V was shortened by 0 bases and J by 0 bases, with 15 bases between the two germline ends. For the CDR3, the DNA is TGTGCCAGCAGCGTAGCGTCGGGCGGAAGTGCAACTAATGAAAAACTGTTTTTT. Protein: CASSVASGGSATNEKLFF.

V gene TRBV28 combines with J gene TRBJ1-5; no firm D call. Trimming left V 2 bases short and J 0 bases short, with 20 bases between. CDR1 and CDR2 (germline): MDHEN, SYDVKM. The CDR3 consists of 19 residues. The CDR3 nucleotides are TGTGCCAGCAGTTTACCCCTGGGGATTGCTGATAATAGCAATCAGCCCCAGCATTTT. Encoded protein: CASSLPLGIADNSNQPQHF.

V usage is TRBV18 and J usage is TRBJ2-1; possibly TRBD1 for D (5 bases). V shed 4 bases and J shed 2 bases, with 12 bases lying between them. CDR1 and CDR2 from the germline V gene are KGHSH and LQKENI. The CDR3 totals 15 residues. The CDR3 nucleotides are TGTGCCAGCTCACTAGTGGGGCCGACCTACAATGAGCAGTTCTTC. Its protein product is CASSLVGPTYNEQFF.

The V call is TRBV4-2, the J call TRBJ2-3; possible D gene TRBD2, 6 bases. Trimming cost V 0 bases and J 5 bases, with 30 bases left between them. The CDR3 contains 21 residues. Germline assignment: CDR1 LGHNA and CDR2 YNFKEQ. This CDR3 reads CASSQDSTLASGGTQRDTQYF. CDR3 nucleotide sequence: TGTGCCAGCAGCCAAGACAGTACACTAGCTTCTGGCGGAACCCAGAGAGATACGCAGTATTTT.

This chain links TRBV21-1 with TRBJ2-5; the table calls TRBD2, which could not be checked here. TRBV21-1 is annotated as a pseudogene. The CDR3 runs 16 residues. The CDR3: CASSNNQRGGWETQYF. CDR3 nucleotide sequence: TGTGCCAGCAGCAATAACCAGCGGGGGGGCTGGGAGACCCAGTACTTC.

The chain employs TRBV2 and TRBJ2-3; D uncertain. The CDR3 spans 12 residues. From germline, CDR1 is SNHLY and CDR2 FYNNEI. V lost 4 bases and J lost 9, with 11 bases in between. This CDR3 reads CASSVTAGTQYF. The CDR3 coding sequence is TGTGCCAGCAGTGTGACCGCCGGGACGCAGTATTTT. The variable domain in full, completed from reference TRBV2 and TRBJ2-3, reads EPEVTQTPSHQVTQMGQEVILRCVPISNHLYFYWYRQILGQKVEFLVSFYNNEISEKSEIFDDQFSVERPDGSNFTLKIRSTKLEDSAMYFCASSVTAGTQYFGPGTRLTVL.

The chain employs TRBV5-1 and TRBJ2-7; 8 bases are a match to TRBD1. With V trimmed by 4 bases and J by 2 bases, 8 bases remained unmatched. The germline CDR1 and CDR2 sequences are SGHRS and YFSETQ. The CDR3 is 15 residues long. In DNA form, the CDR3 reads TGCGCCAGCAGCATTTCCAGGGGGCTACCCTACGAGCAGTACTTC. Protein sequence: CASSISRGLPYEQYF.

This clone came up a few times. The chain has TRBV29-1 and TRBJ1-4; D uncertain. V lost 0 bases and J lost 8, with 7 bases in between. CDR1 is SQVTM, CDR2 ANQGSEA, per germline. The CDR3 loop spans 12 amino acids. CDR3 nucleotides: TGCAGCGTTGAAGACCAGCGAGAAAAACTGTTTTTT. Protein product: CSVEDQREKLFF. Using reference TRBV29-1 and TRBJ1-4 for the parts outside the CDR3, the full variable domain is SAVISQKPSRDICQRGTSLTIQCQVDSQVTMMFWYRQQPGQSLTLIATANQGSEATYESGFVIDKFPISRPNLTFSTLTVSNMSPEDSSIYLCSVEDQREKLFFGSGTQLSVL.

The chain carries TRBV28 and TRBJ2-5; D not certain. The CDR3 extends over 12 amino acids. Germline V CDR1 and CDR2: MDHEN, SYDVKM. Deletions cut 5 bases from V and 6 bases from J, with 10 bases between. The CDR3 loop reads CASSPRLQTQYF. CDR3 nucleotides: TGTGCCAGCAGTCCGAGGTTGCAGACCCAGTACTTC. Using reference TRBV28 and TRBJ2-5 for the parts outside the CDR3, the full variable domain is DVKVTQSSRYLVKRTGEKVFLECVQDMDHENMFWYRQDPGLGLRLIYFSYDVKMKEKGDIPEGYSVSREKKERFSLILESASTNQTSMYLCASSPRLQTQYFGPGTRLLVL.

The genes are TRBV6-5 and TRBJ2-7, with D tentatively TRBD2 (6 bases). CDR1 is MNHEY, CDR2 SVGAGI, per germline. CDR3 size: 15 residues. V was shortened by 8 bases and J by 0 bases, with 17 bases between the two germline ends. In DNA, the CDR3 is TGTGCCAGCCTCCCCGGCGGGGAGAGCTCCTACGAGCAGTACTTC. This sequence encodes CASLPGGESSYEQYF.

This sequence joins TRBV5-1 and TRBJ2-6; D is unresolved. The V gene lost 1 base and the J gene lost 0 bases, with 2 bases spanning the gap. Germline V lookup: CDR1 SGHRS, CDR2 YFSETQ. This CDR3 has 14 residues. The CDR3 sequence: CASSLFSGANVLTF. CDR3 nucleotide sequence: TGCGCCAGCAGCTTGTTCTCTGGGGCCAACGTCCTGACTTTC.